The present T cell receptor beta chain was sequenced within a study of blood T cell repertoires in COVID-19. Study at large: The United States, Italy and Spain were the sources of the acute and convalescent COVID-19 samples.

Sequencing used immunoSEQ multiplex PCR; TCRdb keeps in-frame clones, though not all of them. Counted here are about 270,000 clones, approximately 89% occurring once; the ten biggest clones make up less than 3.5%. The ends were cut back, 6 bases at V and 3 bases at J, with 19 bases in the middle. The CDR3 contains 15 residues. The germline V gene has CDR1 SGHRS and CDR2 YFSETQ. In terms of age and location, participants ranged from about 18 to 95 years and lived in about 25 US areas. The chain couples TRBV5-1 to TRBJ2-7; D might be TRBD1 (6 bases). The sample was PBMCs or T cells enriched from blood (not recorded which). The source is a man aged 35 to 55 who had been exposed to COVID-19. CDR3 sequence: CASNAYPGQIYEQYF. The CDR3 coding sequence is TGCGCCAGCAACGCCTACCCGGGACAAATCTACGAGCAGTACTTC.